The 21 T cell receptor beta chains below come from one sample, sequenced in a study of cytomegalovirus exposure and HLA in healthy donors. 60 Vbeta and 13 Jbeta primers were used in PCR. Some clones are missing from TCRdb's copy, which holds only in-frame ones; the method was immunoSEQ multiplex PCR. The repertoire holds roughly 140,000 clones, with 55% to 70% as singletons. Sequenced material: PBMCs. Source of these receptors: a woman between 55 and 75 years old in good health and CMV-seropositive.

This clone was recorded only once. The chain joins TRBV13 to TRBJ2-5; tentatively, D is TRBD1 (5 bases). Trimming took 0 bases from V and 10 from J, leaving 15 bases between them. The CDR3 totals 14 residues. CDR1 PRHDT and CDR2 FYEKMQ come from the germline V gene (reference sequence). CDR3 sequence: CASSLGDNRLGQYF. CDR3 bases: TGTGCCAGCAGCTTAGGAGACAACAGGCTGGGCCAGTACTTC.

The chain employs TRBV9 and TRBJ2-1; 9 positions match TRBD2. The V gene end was trimmed by 0 bases and the J gene end by 4 bases; junction bases not matched to a gene: 2. Germline assignment: CDR1 SGDLS and CDR2 YYNGEE. The length of the CDR3 is 15 residues. As DNA, the CDR3 is TGTGCCAGCAGCGTAGCTAGCGGGGAATACAATGAGCAGTTCTTC. Its protein product is CASSVASGEYNEQFF.

V usage is TRBV9 and J usage is TRBJ2-2; TRBD1 agrees at 8 bases. The CDR3 spans 16 residues. In germline, CDR1 is SGDLS, CDR2 YYNGEE. V lost 4 bases, J lost 1 base, and 6 bases stayed unmatched. Here the CDR3 reads CASSSRTGMNTGELFF. The CDR3 nucleotides are TGTGCCAGCAGCTCCCGGACAGGGATGAACACCGGGGAGCTGTTTTTT.

This clone was counted a few times. Written as DNA, the CDR3 is TGTGCCAGCAGCCTCTTAGAGGGCTTCAATGGCTACACCTTC. Translating it yields CASSLLEGFNGYTF. The V gene is TRBV28, the J gene TRBJ1-2; no clear D. The germline V gene has CDR1 MDHEN and CDR2 SYDVKM. V dropped 6 bases and J dropped 6 bases, with 17 bases sitting between them. This CDR3 has 14 amino acids.

This clone showed up just a few times. The chain links TRBV7-9 to TRBJ1-4, with 8 bases lining up with TRBD1. With 9 bases clipped from V and 4 bases from J, the junction kept 7 bases outside the gene matches. The CDR3 runs 14 residues. Germline values: CDR1 SEHNR, CDR2 FQNEAQ (reference sequence). CDR3: CASAGQGSNEKLFF. The CDR3 DNA follows: TGTGCCAGTGCCGGACAGGGCAGTAATGAAAAACTGTTTTTT.

Details on this clone: This same CDR3 is encoded by further DNA sequences in the sample. The chain couples TRBV5-1 to TRBJ2-1, with D possibly being TRBD2 (6 bases). Germline-derived CDR1 and CDR2 are SGHRS and YFSETQ. The CDR3 runs to 14 residues. V was shortened by 1 base and J by 4 bases, with 9 bases between the two germline ends. The CDR3 coding sequence is TGCGCCAGCAGCTTGAGTCTAGCGTACAATGAGCAGTTCTTC. Protein: CASSLSLAYNEQFF.

The chain links TRBV9 to TRBJ2-1; TRBD2 agrees at 7 bases. Germline V CDR1 and CDR2: SGDLS, YYNGEE. There are 16 residues in the CDR3. V lost 3 bases to trimming and J lost 4 bases; unmatched junction nucleotides: 10. This CDR3 reads CASSARGVAEYNEQFF. The CDR3 region has the DNA TGTGCCAGCAGCGCACGGGGGGTAGCAGAATACAATGAGCAGTTCTTC.

The rearrangement joins TRBV5-1 to TRBJ2-3, with 8 bases aligning to TRBD1. V was clipped by 4 bases and J by 7 bases; unmatched bases: 14. This CDR3 is built from 16 residues. Germline loops: CDR1 SGHRS, CDR2 YFSETQ. Here the CDR3 reads CASSPEGQATMNTQYF. The CDR3 region has the DNA TGCGCCAGCAGCCCCGAGGGACAGGCTACTATGAATACGCAGTATTTT.

This chain uses TRBV18 with TRBJ2-7; 9 nucleotides line up with TRBD2. Germline values: CDR1 KGHSH, CDR2 LQKENI. J was trimmed by 2 bases and V by 3 bases; bases with no gene match: 8. The CDR3 is 16 amino acids. The CDR3 nucleotides are TGTGCCAGCTCACCTGAAATAGCGGGAGAAACCTACGAGCAGTACTTC. Its protein product is CASSPEIAGETYEQYF.

This clone was seen more than once but under ten times. The chain links TRBV7-2 to TRBJ2-1; D remains unclear. This CDR3 region has 17 residues. CDR1 SGHTA and CDR2 FQGNSA come from the germline V gene. Trimming cost V 2 bases and J 7 bases, with 21 bases left between them. DNA of the CDR3: TGTGCCAGCAGCTTAAGTTCCAACCGAGCGCCCTGGAATGAGCAGTTCTTC. This sequence encodes CASSLSSNRAPWNEQFF. Complete variable domain (other parts from reference TRBV7-2 and TRBJ2-1): GAGVSQSPSNKVTEKGKDVELRCDPISGHTALYWYRQSLGQGLEFLIYFQGNSAPDKSGLPSDRFSAERTGGSVSTLTIQRTQQEDSAVYLCASSLSSNRAPWNEQFFGPGTRLTVL.

This clone was counted a single time. The chain is built from TRBV4-3 and TRBJ1-6; TRBD1 is a possible D gene (6 bases). Germline CDR1 and CDR2: LGHNA and YSLEER. Trimming took 0 bases from V and 10 from J, leaving 13 bases between them. The CDR3 loop spans 15 amino acids. CDR3 bases: TGCGCCAGCAGCCAAGATTTTGGACAGAGGTCACCCCTCCACTTT. It yields the protein CASSQDFGQRSPLHF.

This chain connects TRBV27 to TRBJ2-5; TRBD1 matches 7 bases. V shed 6 bases, J shed 5 bases, and the junction held 3 bases outside the gene matches. The CDR3 runs 12 residues. Germline V CDR1 and CDR2: MNHEY, SMNVEV (reference sequence). CDR3 sequence: CASRGTVETQYF. The CDR3 DNA is TGTGCCAGCAGGGGGACAGTGGAGACCCAGTACTTC.

There are a few counts of this clone. The chain joins TRBV4-3 to TRBJ2-7; 9 bases are shared with TRBD2. This CDR3 region has 18 residues. The V gene end was trimmed by 0 bases and the J gene end by 5 bases; junction bases not matched to a gene: 14. CDR1 is LGHNA, CDR2 YSLEER, per germline. DNA for the CDR3: TGCGCCAGCAGCCAAGATCCGGTAATAGCGGGAGTGTTCCACGAGCAGTACTTC. Translation: CASSQDPVIAGVFHEQYF.

The J gene is TRBJ1-1, the V gene TRBV18, with D maybe TRBD1 (6 bases). Trimming removed 6 bases at V and 4 bases at J, with 21 bases between. The CDR3 is made up of 16 amino acids. CDR1 and CDR2 (germline): KGHSH, LQKENI. CDR3 sequence (DNA): TGTGCCAGCTCTCCTTACGCAAACAGGGTTGGCACTGAAGCTTTCTTT. Its translation: CASSPYANRVGTEAFF.

This chain links TRBV2 with TRBJ2-1; 9 nucleotides agree with TRBD2. CDR3 length equals 17 residues. From germline, CDR1 is SNHLY and CDR2 FYNNEI. The ends lost 7 bases at V and 7 bases at J; junction bases unmatched: 17. CDR3 region: CASTQREANRGRNEQFF. CDR3 DNA sequence: TGTGCCAGCACCCAGCGGGAGGCCAACAGGGGACGGAATGAGCAGTTCTTC.

The V and J genes are TRBV28 and TRBJ1-5; a possible D gene is TRBD1 (5 bases). V was shortened by 5 bases and J by 3 bases, with 11 bases between the two germline ends. This CDR3 contains 14 residues. The germline CDR1 and CDR2 sequences are MDHEN and SYDVKM. CDR3 in DNA: TGTGCCAGCAGTGCCACAGGCTACAATCAGCCCCAGCATTTT. Translation: CASSATGYNQPQHF.

The gene calls are TRBV6-1 and TRBJ1-5; D may be TRBD1 (6 bases). Deletions cut 0 bases from V and 0 bases from J, with 18 bases between. Per the germline V gene, CDR1 is MNHNS and CDR2 is SASEGT. The CDR3 extends over 19 amino acids. The CDR3 DNA reads as TGTGCCAGCAGTGAAGCGGAGGTCGGGCAGGGGTATAGCAATCAGCCCCAGCATTTT. This sequence encodes CASSEAEVGQGYSNQPQHF.

This clone occurred a few times. The chain couples TRBV7-2 to TRBJ2-1; 11 bases match TRBD2. The length of the CDR3 is 17 residues. V shed 2 bases, J shed 6 bases, and the junction held 9 bases outside the gene matches. Germline V gives CDR1 SGHTA, CDR2 FQGNSA. The CDR3 loop is CASSLFAGLAGGNEQFF. The CDR3 DNA is TGTGCCAGCAGCTTATTCGCGGGGCTAGCGGGAGGCAATGAGCAGTTCTTC.

The chain employs TRBV5-1 and TRBJ1-2, with TRBD1 identical over 7 bases. V lost 4 bases, J lost 4 bases, and 10 bases stayed unmatched. The CDR3 runs 15 residues. Germline V gene data show CDR1 as SGHRS and CDR2 as YFSETQ. The CDR3 is CASSPRQGTGYGYTF. The CDR3, as DNA: TGCGCCAGCAGCCCTAGACAGGGAACAGGCTATGGCTACACCTTC.

This clone was recorded a few times. V and J are TRBV7-6 and TRBJ1-3; no reliable D call. V gave up 1 base and J gave up 2 bases, with 12 bases separating them. CDR1 and CDR2 (germline): SGHVS, FNYEAQ. The CDR3 contains 16 residues. The DNA for the CDR3 is TGTGCCAGCAGCTTAGAGGTCAGGCCGACTGGAAACACCATATATTTT. This sequence encodes CASSLEVRPTGNTIYF.

This chain uses TRBV7-3 with TRBJ1-1, with D uncertain. V lost 6 bases and J 0 bases, leaving 17 bases between the germline ends. This CDR3 has 16 amino acids. In germline, CDR1 is SGHTA, CDR2 FQGTGA. The CDR3 sequence: CASSQSVVTLNTEAFF. CDR3 in DNA: TGTGCCAGCAGTCAATCTGTGGTCACTCTGAACACTGAAGCTTTCTTT.